The next 22 T cell receptor beta chains were all read from a single sample in a study of T cell responses to AZD1222 COVID-19 vaccine. Sequencing was performed with immunoSEQ multiplex PCR; in TCRdb, only in-frame clones are kept and a portion is missing. The table includes 100,000 to 150,000 clones, 80% to 90% detected once. This specimen was peripheral blood, taken on day 0 of AZD1222 vaccination. The receptors shown here come from an adult in good health.

As to this clone: One end of the junction varies from germline; a read error may be responsible. The gene calls are TRBV30 and TRBJ1-3; D may be TRBD1 (6 bases). Germline V CDR1 and CDR2: GTSNPN, SVGIG (reference sequence). The CDR3 contains 15 residues. The CDR3 DNA reads TGTGCCTGGAGTGTACAAGGACAGCCTGGAAACGCCATATATTTT. This encodes CAWSVQGQPGNAIYF.

This clone was seen a few times. The chain combines TRBV18 with TRBJ1-2; a weak D match, TRBD1 (6 bases). This CDR3 is built from 16 residues. CDR1 and CDR2 from the germline V gene are KGHSH and LQKENI. Trimming pared 2 bases from V and 7 bases from J, leaving 20 bases between. The chain's CDR3 is CASSPVDRQSLGGYTF. The CDR3 DNA follows: TGTGCCAGCTCACCAGTAGACAGGCAATCTCTGGGTGGCTACACCTTC.

The gene calls are TRBV18 and TRBJ1-5, with 7 bases aligning to TRBD1. This CDR3 contains 15 residues. CDR1 is KGHSH and CDR2 is LQKENI in the germline V gene. V gave up 3 bases and J gave up 6 bases; unmatched junction bases: 8. The CDR3 loop reads CASSPSTGKGQPQHF. For the CDR3, the DNA is TGTGCCAGCTCACCCTCGACAGGGAAAGGTCAGCCCCAGCATTTT. Filled out from reference TRBV18 and TRBJ1-5, the complete variable domain reads NAGVMQNPRHLVRRRGQEARLRCSPMKGHSHVYWYRQLPEEGLKFMVYLQKENIIDESGMPKERFSAEFPKEGPSILRIQQVVRGDSAAYFCASSPSTGKGQPQHFGDGTRLSIL.

The rearrangement uses TRBV7-3 and TRBJ2-5, with a tentative D call TRBD2 (5 bases). The CDR3 extends over 15 amino acids. Germline lookup yields CDR1 SGHTA and CDR2 FQGTGA. Between the trimmed V and J ends, which lost 5 bases and 2 bases, there was a span of 15 bases. As DNA, the CDR3 is TGTGCCAGCAGCCCCGATTCGGGGAATCAAGAGACCCAGTACTTC. Amino acids: CASSPDSGNQETQYF. Based on the CDR3 plus reference TRBV7-3 and TRBJ2-5, the full variable domain is GAGVSQTPSNKVTEKGKYVELRCDPISGHTALYWYRQSLGQGPEFLIYFQGTGAADDSGLPNDRFFAVRPEGSVSTLKIQRTERGDSAVYLCASSPDSGNQETQYFGPGTRLLVL.

This clone showed up just once. The chain couples TRBV28 to TRBJ1-6; tentatively, D is TRBD1 (5 bases). This CDR3 is built from 19 residues. Germline assignment: CDR1 MDHEN and CDR2 SYDVKM. V lost 3 bases, J lost 0 bases, and 18 bases lay in between. CDR3 in amino acids: CASSFRGMLGFSYNSPLHF. The CDR3 nucleotides read TGTGCCAGCAGTTTTCGGGGGATGCTCGGTTTCTCCTATAATTCACCCCTCCACTTT.

This clone has only a few counts. V usage is TRBV7-3 and J usage is TRBJ1-1; D is perhaps TRBD1 (5 bases). Trimming stripped 5 bases from V and 1 base from J, with 14 bases between. Looked up from germline, CDR1 is SGHTA and CDR2 is FQGTGA. This CDR3 spans 15 amino acids. The CDR3 sequence is CASSPGPLGNTEAFF. CDR3 nucleotides: TGTGCCAGCAGCCCAGGGCCTCTCGGGAACACTGAAGCTTTCTTT.

The chain recombines TRBV6-5 with TRBJ1-5, with 10 positions matching TRBD1. CDR3 length equals 13 residues. The trim removed 8 bases at V and 5 bases at J, leaving 3 bases unmatched. Germline CDR1 is MNHEY and CDR2 is SVGAGI. CDR3 amino acids: CASRGTGDQPQHF. The CDR3 DNA reads as TGTGCCAGCCGGGGGACAGGGGATCAGCCCCAGCATTTT.

The chain carries TRBV28 and TRBJ1-6; D is possibly TRBD1 (6 bases). The CDR3 contains 14 residues. The V gene's germline CDR1 is MDHEN and CDR2 SYDVKM. Trimming took off 2 bases at V and 11 bases at J, with 13 bases between the two ends. CDR3 DNA: TGTGCCAGCAGTTTAAACAGGGACGCGACACCCCTCCACTTT. Amino acid sequence: CASSLNRDATPLHF.

The chain links TRBV5-1 to TRBJ2-7, with 9 bases fitting TRBD2. CDR3 length: 18 residues. Germline lookup yields CDR1 SGHRS and CDR2 YFSETQ. After removal of 3 bases from V and 0 bases from J, the junction contained 13 bases not matched to a gene. The CDR3 DNA reads as TGCGCCAGCAGCTGGGGCAGTGTTAGCGGGGGTAACTCCTACGAGCAGTACTTC. Translated, it gives CASSWGSVSGGNSYEQYF.

This chain connects TRBV18 to TRBJ1-2, with 8 bases that match TRBD1. CDR3 length equals 16 residues. Per the germline V gene, CDR1 is KGHSH and CDR2 is LQKENI. J gave up 6 bases and V 2 bases, and 11 bases lay outside the gene matches. The CDR3 is CASSPISRGRSDGYTF. CDR3 DNA sequence: TGTGCCAGCTCACCAATAAGCAGGGGGCGGTCGGATGGCTACACCTTC.

The chain employs TRBV7-3 and TRBJ1-6; perhaps TRBD1 as D (5 bases). Germline CDR1 is SGHTA and CDR2 is FQGTGA. The V end was cut by 0 bases, the J end by 6 bases, with 9 bases between. This CDR3 has 15 amino acids. In DNA form, the CDR3 reads TGTGCCAGCAGCTTAACCAGGGCCTCTAATTCACCCCTCCACTTT. Translated: CASSLTRASNSPLHF.

This clone was counted only a few times. The gene calls are TRBV4-3 and TRBJ2-6; D possibly corresponds to TRBD1 (7 bases). V lost 0 bases to trimming and J lost 4 bases, with 16 bases between them. CDR1 is LGHNA and CDR2 is YSLEER in the germline V gene. The CDR3 has 18 residues. CDR3 in DNA: TGCGCCAGCAGCCAAGATCTTTCAGGGGGGCACGGGGCCAACGTCCTGACTTTC. Protein sequence: CASSQDLSGGHGANVLTF.

This chain links TRBV30 with TRBJ2-5; D not certain. Germline V gene data show CDR1 as GTSNPN and CDR2 as SVGIG (reference sequence). V was clipped by 1 base and J by 3 bases, with 9 bases between them. The CDR3 extends over 13 amino acids. The CDR3 nucleotides read TGTGCCTGGAGTGGAATCAGCGAAGAGACCCAGTACTTC. Translating gives CAWSGISEETQYF.

The genes are TRBV24-1 and TRBJ1-5, with D hard to call. This CDR3 has 15 amino acids. Germline CDR1 KGHDR, CDR2 SFDVKD. V was trimmed by 5 bases and J by 6 bases, leaving 16 bases between them. The DNA for the CDR3 is TGTGCCACCAGTGCTCCGGGAGGGTTTGGTCAGCCCCAGCATTTT. Amino acids: CATSAPGGFGQPQHF.

Only a few counts were recorded for this clone. The rearrangement links TRBV4-2 to TRBJ2-6; D is uncertain. CDR3 length: 14 residues. Trimming cost V 2 bases and J 9 bases, with 11 bases left between them. Germline assignment: CDR1 LGHNA and CDR2 YNFKEQ. The CDR3 here is CASSQTMGGNVLTF. The DNA of the CDR3 is TGTGCCAGCAGCCAAACCATGGGTGGCAACGTCCTGACTTTC.

CDR3 sequence (DNA): TGTGCCAGCAGAGAACCCGAATACGAGCAGTACTTC. Its protein product is CASREPEYEQYF. V usage is TRBV6-6 and J usage is TRBJ2-7; D remains ambiguous. Germline CDR1 reads MNHNY; CDR2 reads SVGAGI (reference sequence). V was trimmed by 6 bases and J by 4 bases, leaving 10 bases between them. The CDR3 totals 12 residues.

This chain uses TRBV18 with TRBJ1-1; D is uncertain. CDR3 length equals 13 residues. V was pared by 5 bases and J by 1 base, with 8 bases between. CDR1 is KGHSH and CDR2 is LQKENI in the germline V gene. CDR3 DNA sequence: TGTGCCAGCTCAGATTACCCGAACACTGAAGCTTTCTTT. It translates to CASSDYPNTEAFF.

This clone came up once. The rearrangement uses TRBV28 and TRBJ2-4; the match to TRBD2 covers 7 bases. CDR1 is MDHEN, CDR2 SYDVKM, per germline. Losses at the gene ends were 2 bases for V and 8 bases for J; bases not matched to a gene: 9. CDR3 length: 15 residues. CDR3 sequence: CASSLGGEQDDIQYF. Here the CDR3 DNA reads TGTGCCAGCAGTTTAGGGGGGGAACAGGACGACATTCAGTACTTC.

The chain employs TRBV28 and TRBJ1-5; D ambiguous. This CDR3 is built from 14 residues. CDR1 MDHEN and CDR2 SYDVKM come from the germline V gene. With 6 bases removed from V and 7 bases from J, the gap between germline ends came to 16 bases. CDR3 sequence: CASSPPLVMQPQHF. CDR3 bases: TGTGCCAGCAGCCCCCCTCTCGTTATGCAGCCCCAGCATTTT.

V usage is TRBV5-1 and J usage is TRBJ2-1; tentatively, D is TRBD2 (6 bases). The CDR3 loop spans 16 amino acids. Germline V lookup: CDR1 SGHRS, CDR2 YFSETQ. V was shortened by 6 bases and J by 2 bases, with 18 bases between the two germline ends. The CDR3 DNA sequence: TGCGCCAGCAACCCGGGGGATAGGGTCGCCTACAATGAGCAGTTCTTC. It yields the protein CASNPGDRVAYNEQFF.

The J gene is TRBJ1-4, the V gene TRBV18; D is undetermined. The CDR3 is made up of 16 amino acids. CDR1 is KGHSH, CDR2 LQKENI, per germline. The V end lost 3 bases, the J end lost 5 bases, and 16 bases lay between the germline ends. Written as DNA, the CDR3 is TGTGCCAGCTCACCGCAACCCCCGAATCGCAATGAAAAACTGTTTTTT. It specifies CASSPQPPNRNEKLFF. Looking up the rest from reference TRBV18 and TRBJ1-4 gives the full variable domain: NAGVMQNPRHLVRRRGQEARLRCSPMKGHSHVYWYRQLPEEGLKFMVYLQKENIIDESGMPKERFSAEFPKEGPSILRIQQVVRGDSAAYFCASSPQPPNRNEKLFFGSGTQLSVL.

The chain joins TRBV30 to TRBJ2-1; D may be TRBD1 (5 bases). Germline CDR1 is GTSNPN and CDR2 is SVGIG (reference sequence). Trimming stripped 0 bases from V and 5 bases from J, with 11 bases between. This CDR3 has 14 amino acids. The CDR3 sequence: CAWSVLIGDNEQFF. CDR3 coding DNA: TGTGCCTGGAGTGTACTAATAGGGGACAATGAGCAGTTCTTC.